Below, 3 T cell receptor beta chains from the same sample are listed, as sequenced in a study of blood T cell repertoires in COVID-19. The table came from immunoSEQ multiplex PCR; TCRdb's copy has only in-frame clones and leaves some out. The table lists a few hundred thousand clones, 85% to 90% of them singletons. Input material: peripheral blood. Receptor source: a woman aged 45-59 years with COVID-19, enrolled during active disease.

V usage is TRBV6-2 or TRBV6-3 and J usage is TRBJ2-3; no clear D gene. CDR3 length: 15 amino acids. Trimming pared 1 base from V and 3 bases from J, leaving 11 bases between. Germline-derived CDR1 and CDR2 are MNHEY and SVGEGT. This chain's CDR3 is CASSYLTGGTDTQYF. The CDR3 DNA is TGTGCCAGCAGTTACTTAACGGGTGGAACAGATACGCAGTATTTT.

V usage is TRBV7-9 and J usage is TRBJ2-5; TRBD1 is a possible D gene (7 bases). The CDR3 runs 16 residues. The germline V and J ends were trimmed by 4 bases and 5 bases, with 20 bases remaining between them. Germline assignment: CDR1 SEHNR and CDR2 FQNEAQ (reference sequence). CDR3 in amino acids: CASSSQGGERTETQYF. The CDR3 region has the DNA TGTGCCAGCAGCTCTCAGGGGGGAGAACGCACGGAGACCCAGTACTTC.

The chain links TRBV30 to TRBJ2-7; D gene ambiguous. Germline lookup yields CDR1 GTSNPN and CDR2 SVGIG (reference sequence). V shed 2 bases and J shed 3 bases, with 11 bases lying between them. The CDR3 runs to 13 residues. CDR3 in DNA: TGTGCCTGGAGTCCAACTGGTTTCTACGAGCAGTACTTC. Translated: CAWSPTGFYEQYF.